The 12 T cell receptor beta chains in this list originate from one sample, sequenced in a study of CD8 T cells in Susac syndrome. Random hexamers primed reverse transcription of about 0.5 to 1 ug RNA. From the immunoSEQ multiplex PCR reads, TCRdb called clonotypes with MiXCR, one entry per CDR3 protein. The data show some 110,000 distinct CDR3 sequences, just under 95% seen once. Sequenced: CD4+ T cells from PBMCs. Every receptor here comes from a human donor with multiple sclerosis.

The chain uses TRBV20-1 and TRBJ2-1; D possibly corresponds to TRBD2 (5 bases). Germline V gene sequence: CDR1 DFQATT, CDR2 SNEGSKA (reference sequence). The CDR3 contains 18 residues. The V end was cut by 0 bases, the J end by 0 bases, with 18 bases between. CDR3 sequence reads: CSARDLSGGLSSYNEQFF. CDR3 DNA: TGCAGTGCTAGAGATTTATCTGGCGGGCTAAGCTCCTACAATGAGCAGTTCTTC.

J is TRBJ2-5 and V is TRBV5-4, with 11 bases lining up with TRBD2. CDR3 size: 15 residues. CDR1 and CDR2 from the germline V gene are SGHNT and YYREEE (reference sequence). After removal of 5 bases from V and 5 bases from J, the junction contained 8 bases not matched to a gene. In nucleotides, the CDR3 is TGTGCCAGCAGGGTAGCGGGGGGGGCTGAGGAGACCCAGTACTTC. Its protein is CASRVAGGAEETQYF.

The gene calls are TRBV12-3 or TRBV12-4 and TRBJ2-7; no firm D call. Trimming stripped 5 bases from V and 5 bases from J, with 7 bases between. This CDR3 is 11 amino acids long. The CDR3 DNA reads as TGTGCCAGCAGTGACCTGGACGAGCAGTACTTC. This sequence encodes CASSDLDEQYF.

The chain joins TRBV5-6 to TRBJ1-2; TRBD1 aligns across 7 bases. The CDR3 is made up of 14 amino acids. The junction had 3 bases not matched to a gene; V was cut back by 0 bases and J by 4 bases. From germline, CDR1 is SGHDT and CDR2 YYEEEE. The CDR3 DNA is TGTGCCAGCAGCTTGGTTGGGACAGCCTATGGCTACACCTTC. Encoded protein: CASSLVGTAYGYTF.

This clonotype was seen once. The V call is TRBV6-1, the J call TRBJ2-3; D perhaps matches TRBD2 (6 bases). This CDR3 region has 15 residues. From germline, CDR1 is MNHNS and CDR2 SASEGT. Trimming left V 6 bases short and J 3 bases short, with 16 bases between. DNA of the CDR3: TGTGCCAGCAGAGCCGGGAGCCCCCGGACAGATACGCAGTATTTT. As protein: CASRAGSPRTDTQYF.

The chain joins TRBV18 to TRBJ1-2; tentative D call: TRBD1 (5 bases). Trimming removed 3 bases at V and 0 bases at J, with 14 bases between. Per germline, CDR1 KGHSH and CDR2 LQKENI. The CDR3 spans 16 residues. The CDR3 loop reads CASSPSGPLANYGYTF. CDR3 nucleotides: TGTGCCAGCTCACCTTCAGGGCCGTTAGCTAACTATGGCTACACCTTC.

The rearrangement joins TRBV2 to TRBJ2-7; D is possibly TRBD1 (6 bases). Germline CDR1 and CDR2: SNHLY and FYNNEI. V dropped 6 bases and J dropped 1 base, with 13 bases sitting between them. The CDR3 is 14 amino acids. CDR3 residues: CASRLDSVSYEQYF. The CDR3 region has the DNA TGTGCCAGCAGGTTGGACAGCGTTTCCTACGAGCAGTACTTC.

This clonotype was counted once. The chain uses TRBV7-3 and TRBJ2-3; tentatively, D is TRBD1 (5 bases). Between the trimmed V and J ends, which lost 5 bases and 4 bases, there was a span of 16 bases. Germline V lookup: CDR1 SGHTA, CDR2 FQGTGA. This CDR3 has 15 residues. The CDR3 DNA reads TGTGCCAGCAGCCGTCAGGGAATCGGCTCAGATACGCAGTATTTT. Amino acid sequence: CASSRQGIGSDTQYF.

This chain joins TRBV24-1 and TRBJ2-1, with 10 bases fitting TRBD1. V lost 6 bases and J lost 2; bases outside the gene matches: 6. CDR1 and CDR2 from the germline V gene are KGHDR and SFDVKD. The CDR3 runs 16 residues. Here the CDR3 reads CATSKTGTGAYNEQFF. The CDR3, as DNA: TGTGCCACCAGTAAGACCGGGACAGGGGCCTACAATGAGCAGTTCTTC.

The CDR3 DNA reads TGTGCCACCATTTCAGGAGGGGCCAATCAGCCCCAGCATTTT. Translation gives CATISGGANQPQHF. The chain joins TRBV28 to TRBJ1-5; D is possibly TRBD1 (5 bases). This CDR3 is 14 amino acids long. CDR1 MDHEN and CDR2 SYDVKM come from the germline V gene. V was trimmed by 10 bases and J by 3 bases, leaving 16 bases between them.

This chain connects TRBV5-6 to TRBJ2-1; TRBD2 matches 13 bases. Losses at the gene ends were 0 bases for V and 9 bases for J; bases not matched to a gene: 3. CDR1 and CDR2 from the germline V gene are SGHDT and YYEEEE. The CDR3 runs to 15 residues. The CDR3 is CASSLEGLAGLEQFF. For the CDR3, the DNA is TGTGCCAGCAGCTTGGAGGGACTAGCGGGGCTTGAGCAGTTCTTC.

This chain joins TRBV7-2 and TRBJ2-7; TRBD2 agrees at 8 bases. Per germline, CDR1 SGHTA and CDR2 FQGNSA. The CDR3 totals 15 residues. Unmatched junction bases numbered 8, after V lost 5 bases and J lost 2 bases. CDR3 bases: TGTGCCAGCAGCCCTTACGGGGGGGGAACCTACGAGCAGTACTTC. Encoded protein: CASSPYGGGTYEQYF.